This T cell receptor beta chain derives from a study of breast tumors, draining lymph nodes, adjacent tissues (dated by TCRdb to 2016 to 2017). Describing the broader study: Breast cancer patients provided tumor, adjacent nontumor tissue and axillary lymph nodes, and the study compared the TCR beta repertoires across these three sources. The study was designed to assess the relationships and possible T-cell exchange between tumor, surrounding tissue and draining lymph node repertoires in human breast cancer. The investigation overall reported the following: Tumor and nontumor tissue repertoires were significantly more similar in luminal-like than in basal-like breast cancer. The conclusion that tumor T cells originate in lymph nodes was presented as consistent with a hypothesis rather than as directly demonstrated. Tumor T-cell repertoires showed less diversity than lymph node repertoires and more diversity than nontumor tissue repertoires, and tumor T-cell repertoires showed preferential V and J gene usage. The data were considered consistent with the idea that most tumor T cells come from the lymph node and then expand in tumor tissue.

The germline V gene encodes CDR1 SGHVS and CDR2 FNYEAQ. V was cut back by 0 bases and J by 2 bases, leaving a gap of 12 bases between them. The CDR3, cysteine through phenylalanine, is 16 amino acids long. Left in the record is the CDR3 DNA by itself, 48 bases read in frame from the first base. Lymph node samples were obtained from the axillary draining lymph nodes of breast cancer patients. TCRdb records Illumina HiSeq 2000 as the sequencer. Multiplex PCR amplification was used to build the TCR beta chain libraries. High-throughput sequencing was used to analyze the amplified TCR beta chain products. The public reads were reprocessed in TCRdb via fastp at Q25 and MiXCR, keeping in-frame beta chains. Each record represents a unique CDR3 protein, reported with the most common genes and DNA among its rows. The sample includes approximately 250,000 distinct CDR3 sequences, with 30% to 35% observed a single time. The ten most abundant clones make up approximately 3.6% of the sample.

This clonotype was counted many times. It lacks a known antigen. No clone much larger than this one lies a single base away; base qualities are absent. The sequencing sample was made of axillary lymph node tissue. The rearrangement joined TRBV7-6 to TRBJ2-3; the D gene is possibly TRBD2, with 6 bases matching. The TCR comes from a female donor with breast cancer. Some clones in this sample may be carry-over from other donors' samples. The bases are TGTGCCAGCAGCTTAGCGGCTAGCGCCGCCACAGATACGCAGTATTTT. Protein translation: CASSLAASAATDTQYF.